The sequence of this TCR beta chain was determined in a study of early T cells in non-severe SARS-CoV-2 infection. Findings and limits, study-wide: Matching with VDJdb favored anti-spike CD8 responses (missing private and CD4 specificities).

There are a few counts of this clonotype. The target antigen is unknown. V was pared by 3 bases and J by 9 bases, with 26 bases between. The CDR3 is made up of 16 amino acids. Germline V gives CDR1 DFQATT, CDR2 SNEGSKA (reference sequence). Unique molecular identifiers tagged individual cDNA molecules. TCRdb fed the 5' RACE reads into MiXCR, producing one record per CDR3 protein. The sample has approximately 69,000 distinct CDR3 sequences, around 11% seen once. The chain has TRBV20-1 and TRBJ1-1; D is unclear. The sample comprised whole blood. The clonotype was recovered from an adult who was a healthcare worker with PCR-confirmed SARS-CoV-2 infection or an uninfected control (not recorded which). The CDR3: CSASRRVTSAGDKAFF. Written as DNA, the CDR3 is TGCAGTGCTAGCCGACGGGTGACCAGCGCGGGCGATAAAGCTTTCTTT.